The rows below give T cell receptor beta chains drawn from one sample of a study of early T cells in non-severe SARS-CoV-2 infection. Each CDR3 protein is one row after TCRdb ran MiXCR on the 5' RACE reads. The sample holds 97,000 or so distinct CDR3 sequences, over 10% seen once. Material for sequencing was whole blood. All receptors derive from an adult who was a healthcare worker with PCR-confirmed SARS-CoV-2 infection or an uninfected control (not recorded which). The CDR3 runs from the conserved cysteine through the conserved F or W. The D gene is left open where the match is weak. Size is stated for part of the rows, as once, few or many counts, or as a class when the clone is expanded.

TRBJ2-3 | NA | many | TRBV6-4 | TGTGCCAGCAGTGACTCGAATGCGTCTCCAGATACGCAGTATTTT | CASSDSNASPDTQYF
TRBJ2-7 | NA | many | TRBV6-6 | TGTGCCAGCAGTTACGGTCAGGGAAACTCCTACGAGCAGTACTTC | CASSYGQGNSYEQYF
TRBJ1-5 | TRBD1 | few | TRBV18 | TGTGCCAGCTCACTCCGGACAGGGCCTAACAATCAGCCCCAGCATTTT | CASSLRTGPNNQPQHF
TRBJ2-6 | NA | few | TRBV28 | TGTGCTACGGCCGCCACTGGGGCCAACGTCCTGACTTTC | CATAATGANVLTF
TRBJ2-3 | TRBD2 | NA | TRBV28 | TGTGCCAGCAGTCGTAGGACTAGCGGGAGGGCCTTCGGCACAGATACGCAGTATTTT | CASSRRTSGRAFGTDTQYF
TRBJ2-7 | NA | many | TRBV7-2 | TGTGCCAGCAGCTTTTCCGGGACGGAGGGTTACGAGCAGTACTTC | CASSFSGTEGYEQYF
TRBJ2-7 | NA | few | TRBV19 | TGTGCCAGTTCTTGGGGGGACAGTTCCTACGAGCAGTACTTC | CASSWGDSSYEQYF
TRBJ2-5 | TRBD2 | NA | TRBV9 | TGTGCCAGCAGCGGATCCGGGACTAACGAAGAGACCCAGTACTTC | CASSGSGTNEETQYF
TRBJ2-1 | TRBD1 | few | TRBV11-2 | TGTGCCAGCAGCTTAGAGCCTCAGGGGGCCCAGCAGTTCTTC | CASSLEPQGAQQFF
TRBJ2-1 | NA | many | TRBV28 | TGTGCCAGCAAGCCGGAGGTGGGAGTTAATGAGCAGTTCTTC | CASKPEVGVNEQFF
TRBJ2-1 | TRBD2 | many | TRBV3-1 | TGTGCCAGCGGACTAGAATACAATGAGCAGTTCTTC | CASGLEYNEQFF
TRBJ2-7 | TRBD2 | few | TRBV7-2 | TGTGCCAGCAGCTTAGTAGCGGGGTCCTACGAGCAGTACTTC | CASSLVAGSYEQYF
TRBJ1-4 | TRBD1 | few | TRBV28 | TGTGCCAGCAGTTACCGGGACAGACCCGAAAAACTGTTTTTT | CASSYRDRPEKLFF
TRBJ1-5 | NA | few | TRBV11-2 | TGTGCCAGCAGCTTAGTGTCAGGACAGTCTGATCAGCCCCAGCATTTT | CASSLVSGQSDQPQHF
TRBJ2-7 | NA | NA | TRBV28 | TGTGCCAGCGGGCAATCGGGTCACGAGCAGTACTTC | CASGQSGHEQYF
TRBJ1-1 | NA | NA | TRBV25-1 | TGTGCCAGCAGTGACGCAGGCAGGGTGACTGAAGCTTTCTTT | CASSDAGRVTEAFF
TRBJ1-1 | NA | few | TRBV5-1 | TGCGCCAGCAGCCAGGACCTGCAAGTGGCTTTCTTT | CASSQDLQVAFF
TRBJ2-2 | NA | few | TRBV6-2/TRBV6-3 | TGTGCCAGCAGTTACAGGGACACCGGGGAGCTGTTTTTT | CASSYRDTGELFF
TRBJ2-5 | TRBD2 | few | TRBV11-2 | TGTGCCAGCAGCTCAACAGGACTAGCGGGAAGGGGAAAAGAGACCCAGTACTTC | CASSSTGLAGRGKETQYF
TRBJ2-1 | NA | few | TRBV2 | TGTGCCAGCAATGGAGGCTACAATGAGCAGTTCTTC | CASNGGYNEQFF
TRBJ2-7 | NA | NA | TRBV28 | TGTGCCAGCAGTTTGCACGGTCAAGGGGGTTACGAGCAGTACTTC | CASSLHGQGGYEQYF
TRBJ2-5 | TRBD2 | few | TRBV15 | TGTGCCACGCGCGGGAGCGCCCAGCGGGCCCAGTACTTC | CATRGSAQRAQYF
TRBJ1-2 | NA | many | TRBV7-9 | TGTGCCAGCAGCTTATATGGCGACATTGACCATGGCTACACCTTC | CASSLYGDIDHGYTF
TRBJ2-5 | NA | many | TRBV5-4 | TGTGCCAGCAGCGCTACTAGAGAAGAGACCCAGTACTTC | CASSATREETQYF
TRBJ1-5 | NA | NA | TRBV6-1 | TGTGCCAGCAATCGGGGAGCTCTCAGCAATCAGCCCCAGCATTTT | CASNRGALSNQPQHF
TRBJ2-1 | NA | NA | TRBV4-3 | TGCGCCAGCAGCCAAGATTTAAAGTGGTCCACCTACAATGAGCAGTTCTTC | CASSQDLKWSTYNEQFF
TRBJ2-1 | NA | many | TRBV20-1 | TGCAGTGCTTTAACTAGCAAAGGCGTCAATGAGCAGTTCTTC | CSALTSKGVNEQFF
TRBJ2-7 | NA | NA | TRBV6-5 | TGTGCCAGCAGTTACCGAACCTACGAGCAGTACTTC | CASSYRTYEQYF
TRBJ2-3 | NA | many | TRBV7-9 | TGTGCCAGCAGCTATATACCAGATACGCAGTATTTT | CASSYIPDTQYF
TRBJ2-7 | NA | NA | TRBV20-1 | TGCAGTGCTAGAGACCCCTACGAGCAGTACTTC | CSARDPYEQYF
TRBJ2-3 | NA | many | TRBV7-9 | TGTGCCAGCAGCTTACCCAGTGGGGGCCACGGCGTGGATACGCAGTATTTT | CASSLPSGGHGVDTQYF
TRBJ2-5 | NA | many | TRBV6-5 | TGTGCCAGCAGTAGGGACGCAAAACGGGGGACCCAGTACTTC | CASSRDAKRGTQYF
TRBJ2-2 | TRBD1 | many | TRBV6-1 | TGTGCCAGCAGTGAAGCGGGACAGGGGTCCGGGGAGCTGTTTTTT | CASSEAGQGSGELFF
TRBJ1-6 | NA | NA | TRBV3-1 | TGTGCCAGCAGCCAAGGATGGACTGGAACACCCCTCCACTTT | CASSQGWTGTPLHF
TRBJ2-7 | NA | few | TRBV12-3/TRBV12-4 | TGTGCCAGCAGTTTTCTCTTTGAGGGACTACCAAGGGGGGCCTACGAGCAGTACTTC | CASSFLFEGLPRGAYEQYF
TRBJ2-7 | TRBD1 | NA | TRBV6-5 | TGTGCCAGCAGCCCTAGTCGGGACAGCCTCTACGAGCAGTACTTC | CASSPSRDSLYEQYF
TRBJ2-7 | NA | NA | TRBV7-2 | TGTGCCAGCAGCTTAGTCCAAGAGCCCTACGAGCAGTACTTC | CASSLVQEPYEQYF
TRBJ2-1 | NA | NA | TRBV15 | TGTGCCACCAGCAGAGAACTACAATTAAACTCCTACAATGAGCAGTTCTTC | CATSRELQLNSYNEQFF
TRBJ2-7 | TRBD1 | NA | TRBV12-3/TRBV12-4 | TGTGCCAGCAGTTGGGACAGGGGGCTCTTCGAGCAGTACTTC | CASSWDRGLFEQYF
TRBJ2-1 | TRBD2 | few | TRBV11-2 | TGTGCCAGCAGCTTACAAGGACTAGCGTCTGCCGGGTTCTTC | CASSLQGLASAGFF
TRBJ2-7 | NA | few | TRBV10-3 | TGTGCCATCAGCGGACAGTCCCTTACCTTATACGAGCAGTACTTC | CAISGQSLTLYEQYF
TRBJ1-5 | NA | NA | TRBV28 | TGTGCCAGCAGGTATCCGGGACAGCCCCAGCATTTT | CASRYPGQPQHF